One T cell receptor (beta chain) is described in this entry. Its antigen is not yet known. Per-base quality was not reported, and no clone a single base away is much larger than it. Trimming leaves V shorter by 7 bases and J shorter by 10 bases, with the junction holding 7 bases beyond the gene matches. The CDR1 and CDR2 encoded by the germline V gene are MGHRA and YSYEKL. From the cysteine through the phenylalanine, the CDR3 covers 12 amino acids. Kept here is only the CDR3 DNA, which spans 36 bases and is read in frame from base 1. TCRbeta CDR3 regions were amplified from genomic DNA by means of the immunoSEQ Assay, a bias-controlled multiplex PCR. For the original study's pipeline: Within the assay, amplification of reference gene primers was used to estimate how many nucleated cells each sample contained. To quantify the absolute abundance of each unique TCRbeta CDR3 rearrangement, sequence reads were collapsed and filtered. Productive Simpson clonality was computed per sample as the square root of Simpson's diversity index over productive rearrangements. Here the immuneACCESS table is served through TCRdb, limited to in-frame sequences with V and J called. Missing clones are a known gap in these copies; in checked studies unresolved V genes cover under half, and the rest lacks a known reason. For V, J and clone size, that table is used; D and trimming come from the DNA. This sample holds about 220,000 clones; around 80% were observed only once. 9.7% of the sample is taken by the ten largest.

This sample stems from a study of blood T cell repertoires in COVID-19 (TCRdb year 2020). For the study in its entirety: The collaborator samples originated in the United States, Italy and Spain and spanned the acute and convalescent phases of COVID-19. The prospective study material was composed of cDNA or gDNA derived from T cells, B-cell-depleted T cells, or PBMCs. A freely available public database, intended as a resource for researchers studying the immune response to SARS-CoV-2, is where the repertoires were released. Samples were obtained from the ongoing ImmuneRACE study (first 160 participants) and from 1,254 subjects provided by 6 global collaborators. Where HLA class I and class II types were available, the types were taken from metadata supplied by the sample provider, not from assay-based typing. The sample metadata nearly always contained a de-identified subject ID, COVID-19 status, age in years and sex. Deeply sampled blood TCRbeta repertoires from subjects exposed to, actively infected with, or recovered from COVID-19 were included in the dataset. Broad study findings and their caveats: The amount of clinical and demographic metadata varied by source and participant and was provided uncurated.

Collaborating institutions collected whole blood in K2EDTA tubes following their own protocols. Collaborator samples were shipped for TCRbeta analysis as frozen whole blood, isolated PBMCs, or DNA extracted from either sample type. The TCR was taken from a man aged 50 to 59 with active or convalescent COVID-19. The sample comprised peripheral blood. The chain is assembled from TRBV4-1 and TRBJ2-1; 7 bases in between match TRBD1. In nucleotides, the sequence is TGCGCCAGCACCAGTGGGGGACAGGAGCAGTTCTTC. Translated, it reads CASTSGGQEQFF.